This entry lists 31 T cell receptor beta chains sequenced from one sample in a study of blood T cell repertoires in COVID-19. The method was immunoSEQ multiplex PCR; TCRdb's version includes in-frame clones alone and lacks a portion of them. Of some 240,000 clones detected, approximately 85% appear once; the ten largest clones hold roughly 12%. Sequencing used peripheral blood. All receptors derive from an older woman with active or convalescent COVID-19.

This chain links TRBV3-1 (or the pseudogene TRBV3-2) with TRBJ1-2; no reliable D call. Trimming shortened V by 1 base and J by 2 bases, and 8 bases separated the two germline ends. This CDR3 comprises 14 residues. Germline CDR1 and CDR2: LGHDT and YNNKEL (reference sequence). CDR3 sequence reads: CASSQGAENYGYTF. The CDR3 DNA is TGTGCCAGCAGCCAAGGCGCGGAGAACTATGGCTACACCTTC.

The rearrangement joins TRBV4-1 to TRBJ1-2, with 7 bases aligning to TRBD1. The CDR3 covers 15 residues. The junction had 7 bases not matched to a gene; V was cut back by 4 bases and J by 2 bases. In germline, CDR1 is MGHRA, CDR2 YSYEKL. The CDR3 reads CASSPAATGNYGYTF. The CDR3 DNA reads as TGCGCCAGCAGCCCTGCAGCGACAGGGAACTATGGCTACACCTTC.

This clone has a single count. In DNA, the CDR3 is TGTGCCAGCAGCTTAGGACTAGTGGACTACAATGAGCAGTTCTTC. Its translation: CASSLGLVDYNEQFF. The V and J genes are TRBV7-9 and TRBJ2-1; TRBD2 might be the D (6 bases). V gave up 1 base and J gave up 3 bases, with 10 bases separating them. The CDR3 length is 15 residues. CDR1 is SEHNR and CDR2 is FQNEAQ in the germline V gene (reference sequence).

The CDR3 DNA reads as TGCGCCAGCAGCCCTCACCGGGGACTTAAAAACATTCAGTACTTC. Residues: CASSPHRGLKNIQYF. This sequence joins TRBV4-1 and TRBJ2-4, with a tentative D call TRBD2 (6 bases). With 4 bases removed from V and 4 bases from J, the gap between germline ends came to 14 bases. CDR3 length: 15 residues. CDR1 and CDR2 from the germline V gene are MGHRA and YSYEKL.

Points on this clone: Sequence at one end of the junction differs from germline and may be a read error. CDR3 region: CARSAPGGGPYNEQFF. CDR3 nucleotides: TGCGCCCGCAGCGCGCCCGGGGGGGGGCCGTACAATGAGCAGTTCTTC. This chain links TRBV5-1 with TRBJ2-1; 8 bases fit TRBD2. Germline V gene sequence: CDR1 SGHRS, CDR2 YFSETQ. The CDR3 spans 16 residues.

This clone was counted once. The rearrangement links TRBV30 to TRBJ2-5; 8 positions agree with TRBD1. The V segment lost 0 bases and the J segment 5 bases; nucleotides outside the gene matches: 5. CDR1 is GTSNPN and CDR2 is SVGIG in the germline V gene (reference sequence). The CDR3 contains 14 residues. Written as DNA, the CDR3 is TGTGCCTGGAGTGTGGGGTACAGGGGGGAGACCCAGTACTTC. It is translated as CAWSVGYRGETQYF.

The CDR3 region has the DNA TGTGCCAGCAGCTTTCGGGGGACGGTCTCAAGCTCCTACAATGAGCAGTTCTTC. Translated: CASSFRGTVSSSYNEQFF. The rearrangement joins TRBV7-2 to TRBJ2-1, with D possibly TRBD2 on 6 matching bases. In germline, CDR1 is SGHTA, CDR2 FQGNSA. V was cut by 3 bases and J by 0 bases, with 18 bases left in between. The CDR3 loop spans 18 amino acids.

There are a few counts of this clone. CDR3 protein: CASSTLAGGLGDTQYF. The CDR3 DNA is TGTGCCAGCAGTACGCTAGCGGGGGGGCTGGGAGATACGCAGTATTTT. This rearrangement joins TRBV27 to TRBJ2-3; 12 bases fit TRBD2. Trimming cost V 5 bases and J 5 bases; bases outside gene matches: 8. The CDR3 length is 16 residues. The germline V gene has CDR1 MNHEY and CDR2 SMNVEV (reference sequence).

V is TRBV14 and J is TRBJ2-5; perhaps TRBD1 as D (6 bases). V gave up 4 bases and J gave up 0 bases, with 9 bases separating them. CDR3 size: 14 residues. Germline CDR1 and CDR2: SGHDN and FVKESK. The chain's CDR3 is CASSPRDNQETQYF. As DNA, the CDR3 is TGTGCCAGCAGCCCTCGGGACAACCAAGAGACCCAGTACTTC.

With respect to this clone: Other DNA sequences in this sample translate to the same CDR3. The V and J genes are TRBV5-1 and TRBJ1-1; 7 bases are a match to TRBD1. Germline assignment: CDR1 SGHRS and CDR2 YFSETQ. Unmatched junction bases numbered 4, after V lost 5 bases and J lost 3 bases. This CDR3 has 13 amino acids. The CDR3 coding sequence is TGCGCCAGCAGATTCCAGGGGGACACTGAAGCTTTCTTT. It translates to CASRFQGDTEAFF.

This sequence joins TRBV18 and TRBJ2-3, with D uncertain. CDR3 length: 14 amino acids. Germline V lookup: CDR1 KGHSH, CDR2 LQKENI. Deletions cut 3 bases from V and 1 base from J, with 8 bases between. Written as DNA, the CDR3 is TGTGCCAGCTCACCGATAGAACGCACAGATACGCAGTATTTT. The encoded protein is CASSPIERTDTQYF.

The CDR3 loop reads CASSQVANTDTQYF. The CDR3 DNA follows: TGCGCCAGCAGCCAAGTGGCCAACACAGATACGCAGTATTTT. The rearrangement links TRBV4-3 to TRBJ2-3; no clear D. Germline V lookup: CDR1 LGHNA, CDR2 YSLEER. Between the trimmed V and J ends, which lost 1 base and 2 bases, there was a span of 7 bases. The length of the CDR3 is 14 residues.

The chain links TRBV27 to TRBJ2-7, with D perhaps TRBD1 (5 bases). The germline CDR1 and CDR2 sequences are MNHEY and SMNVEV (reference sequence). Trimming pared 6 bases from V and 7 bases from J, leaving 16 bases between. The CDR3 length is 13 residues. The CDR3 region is CASRGQDRREQYF. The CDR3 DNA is TGTGCCAGCAGGGGGCAGGATCGTCGAGAGCAGTACTTC.

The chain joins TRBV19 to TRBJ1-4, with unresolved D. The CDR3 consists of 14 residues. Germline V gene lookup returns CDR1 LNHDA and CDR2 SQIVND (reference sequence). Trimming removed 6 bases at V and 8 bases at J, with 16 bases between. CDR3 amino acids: CASRNTRRNEKLFF. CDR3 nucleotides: TGTGCCAGTAGAAACACCCGGCGGAACGAAAAACTGTTTTTT.

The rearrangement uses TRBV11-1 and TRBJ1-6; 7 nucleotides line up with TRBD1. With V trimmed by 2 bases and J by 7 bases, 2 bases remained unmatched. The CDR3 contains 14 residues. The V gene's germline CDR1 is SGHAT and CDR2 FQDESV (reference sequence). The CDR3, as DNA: TGTGCCAGCAGCTTAATACAGGGGAATTCACCCCTCCACTTT. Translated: CASSLIQGNSPLHF.

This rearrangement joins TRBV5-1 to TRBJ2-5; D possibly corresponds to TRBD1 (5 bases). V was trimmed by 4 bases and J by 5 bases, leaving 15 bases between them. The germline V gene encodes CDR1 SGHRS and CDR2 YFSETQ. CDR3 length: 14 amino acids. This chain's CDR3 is CASSRGGARETQYF. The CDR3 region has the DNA TGCGCCAGCAGCAGGGGTGGGGCGCGGGAGACCCAGTACTTC.

The CDR3 DNA reads TGTGCCGTGTCGGGACATATTAATTCACCCCTCCACTTT. It specifies CAVSGHINSPLHF. V gene TRBV6-5 combines with J gene TRBJ1-6, with D maybe TRBD1 (6 bases). The length of the CDR3 is 13 residues. V lost 11 bases, J lost 6 bases, and 14 bases lay in between. The germline gives CDR1 MNHEY, CDR2 SVGAGI.

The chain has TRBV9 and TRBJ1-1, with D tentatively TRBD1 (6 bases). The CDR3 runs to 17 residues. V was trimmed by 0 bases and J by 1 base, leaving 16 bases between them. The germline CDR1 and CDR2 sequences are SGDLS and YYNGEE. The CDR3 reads CASSVGSGGARNTEAFF. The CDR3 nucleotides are TGTGCCAGCAGCGTAGGGTCGGGGGGCGCCAGGAACACTGAAGCTTTCTTT.

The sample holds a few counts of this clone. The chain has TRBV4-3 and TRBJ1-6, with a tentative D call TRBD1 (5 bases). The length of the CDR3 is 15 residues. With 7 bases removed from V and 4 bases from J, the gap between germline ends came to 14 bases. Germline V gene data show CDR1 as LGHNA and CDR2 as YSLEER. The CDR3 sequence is CASTQSAGYNSPLHF. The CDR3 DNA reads TGCGCCAGCACTCAATCGGCAGGGTATAATTCACCCCTCCACTTT.

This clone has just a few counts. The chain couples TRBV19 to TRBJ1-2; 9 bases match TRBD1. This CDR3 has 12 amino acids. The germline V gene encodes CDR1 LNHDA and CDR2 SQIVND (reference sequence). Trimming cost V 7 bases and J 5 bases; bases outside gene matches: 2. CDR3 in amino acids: CASTDRGYGYTF. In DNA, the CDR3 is TGTGCCAGTACCGACAGGGGGTATGGCTACACCTTC.

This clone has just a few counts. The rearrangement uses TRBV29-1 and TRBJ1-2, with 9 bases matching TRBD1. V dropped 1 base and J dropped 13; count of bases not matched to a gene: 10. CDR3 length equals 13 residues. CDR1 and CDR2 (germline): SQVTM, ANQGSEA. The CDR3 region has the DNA TGCAGCGTTGAAGCGGCCACAGGGGGCCCCCCCACCTTC. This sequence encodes CSVEAATGGPPTF.

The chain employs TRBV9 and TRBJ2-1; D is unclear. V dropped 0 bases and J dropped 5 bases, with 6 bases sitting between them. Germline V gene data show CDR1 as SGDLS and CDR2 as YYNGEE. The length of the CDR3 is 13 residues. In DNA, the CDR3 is TGTGCCAGCAGCGTAGGCAGTAACAATGAGCAGTTCTTC. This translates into CASSVGSNNEQFF.

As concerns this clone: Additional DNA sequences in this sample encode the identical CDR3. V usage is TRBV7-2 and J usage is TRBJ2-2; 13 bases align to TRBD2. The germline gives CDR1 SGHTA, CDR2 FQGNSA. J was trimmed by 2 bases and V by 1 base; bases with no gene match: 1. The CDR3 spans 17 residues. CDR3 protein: CASSLGLAGGNTGELFF. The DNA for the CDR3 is TGTGCCAGCAGCTTAGGACTAGCGGGGGGCAACACCGGGGAGCTGTTTTTT.

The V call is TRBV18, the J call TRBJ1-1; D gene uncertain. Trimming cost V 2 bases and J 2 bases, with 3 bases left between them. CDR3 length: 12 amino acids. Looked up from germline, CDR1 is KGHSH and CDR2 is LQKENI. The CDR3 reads CASSPSNTEAFF. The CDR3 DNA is TGTGCCAGCTCACCAAGCAACACTGAAGCTTTCTTT.

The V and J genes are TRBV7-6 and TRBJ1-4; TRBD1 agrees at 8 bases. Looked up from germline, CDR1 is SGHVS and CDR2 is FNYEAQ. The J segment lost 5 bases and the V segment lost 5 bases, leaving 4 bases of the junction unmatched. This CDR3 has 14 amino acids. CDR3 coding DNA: TGTGCCAGCAGCGTGGACAGGGCGAATGAAAAACTGTTTTTT. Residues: CASSVDRANEKLFF.

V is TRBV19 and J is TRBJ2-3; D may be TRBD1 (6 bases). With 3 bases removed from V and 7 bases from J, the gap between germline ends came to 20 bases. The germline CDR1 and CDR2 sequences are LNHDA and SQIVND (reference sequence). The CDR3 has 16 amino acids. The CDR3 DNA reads TGTGCCAGTAGTATTGTAGGACAGACGACAAGGAATACGCAGTATTTT. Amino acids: CASSIVGQTTRNTQYF.

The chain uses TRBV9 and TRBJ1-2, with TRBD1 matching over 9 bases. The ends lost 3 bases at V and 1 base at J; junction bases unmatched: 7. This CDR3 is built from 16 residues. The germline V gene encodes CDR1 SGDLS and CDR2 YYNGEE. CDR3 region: CASSGGTGFFNYGYTF. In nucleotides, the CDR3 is TGTGCCAGCAGCGGGGGGACAGGGTTCTTTAACTATGGCTACACCTTC.

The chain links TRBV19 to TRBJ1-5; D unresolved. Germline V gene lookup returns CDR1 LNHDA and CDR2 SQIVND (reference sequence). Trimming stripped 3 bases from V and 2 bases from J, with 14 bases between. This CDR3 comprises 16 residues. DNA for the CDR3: TGTGCCAGTAGTATCTCCCCAGGTTTGGGCAATCAGCCCCAGCATTTT. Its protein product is CASSISPGLGNQPQHF.

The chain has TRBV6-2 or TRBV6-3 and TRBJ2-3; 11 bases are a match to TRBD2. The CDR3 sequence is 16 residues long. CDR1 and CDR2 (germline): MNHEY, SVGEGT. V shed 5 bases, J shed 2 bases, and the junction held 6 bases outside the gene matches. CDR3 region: CASSDTSGGFTDTQYF. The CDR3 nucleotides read TGTGCCAGCAGTGACACTAGCGGGGGTTTCACAGATACGCAGTATTTT.

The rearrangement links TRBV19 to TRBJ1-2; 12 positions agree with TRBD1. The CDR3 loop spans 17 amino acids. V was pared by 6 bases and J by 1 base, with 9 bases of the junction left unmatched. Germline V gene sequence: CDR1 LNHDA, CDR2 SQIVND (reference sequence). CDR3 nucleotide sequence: TGTGCCAGTAGCCCCCTCGGGACAGGGGGCAGTAACTATGGCTACACCTTC. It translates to CASSPLGTGGSNYGYTF.

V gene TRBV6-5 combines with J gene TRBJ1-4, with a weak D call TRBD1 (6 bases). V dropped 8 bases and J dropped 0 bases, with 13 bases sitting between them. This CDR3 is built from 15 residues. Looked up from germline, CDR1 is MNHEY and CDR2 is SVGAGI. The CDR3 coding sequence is TGTGCCAGCGTCCTCTCAGGGGCAACTAATGAAAAACTGTTTTTT. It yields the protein CASVLSGATNEKLFF.